The sequence of this T cell receptor beta chain was determined in a study of cytomegalovirus exposure and HLA in healthy donors. This CDR3 has 15 amino acids. With 5 bases removed from V and 9 bases from J, the gap between germline ends came to 22 bases. CDR1 WNHNN and CDR2 SYGVQD come from the germline V gene (reference sequence). The primer mix had 60 Vbeta and 13 Jbeta primers. Profiled with immunoSEQ multiplex PCR; TCRdb holds only in-frame clones, not every one. In the table there are around 160,000 clones, over 70% of which are singletons. The chain couples TRBV10-1 to TRBJ1-2; D not certain. This TCR came from a woman aged 18-30 years in good health and CMV-seronegative. The sequencing sample was made of PBMCs. CDR3 coding DNA: TGCGCCAGCAGTCGAGTGGCAGGCGATCATCTGAGCTACACCTTC. Translation gives CASSRVAGDHLSYTF.